This TCR beta chain was identified during a study of beta chain features in type 1 diabetes. Study results and caveats: VDJ junctions from patients with type 1 diabetes contained fewer insertions and more deletions. All four CD4+ subsets of Type 1 diabetes patients contained TCRB CDR3s that were moderately but significantly shorter. TCRB repertoires of naive, central memory and Treg cells appeared more similar among patients than among healthy donors.

Every bit of the isolated RNA underwent reverse transcription, so sequencing read expressed TCRB transcripts. Assay: immunoSEQ multiplex PCR; the TCRdb copy retains only in-frame clones and omits some. The sample carries 300,000 to 400,000 clones, roughly a tenth recorded once. Notes on this clone: Its target is unknown.

CD45RO/CCR7/CD25/CD127/CD95/CD27 staining was used to isolate CD4+ naive, central memory, regulatory and stem cell-like memory cells by sorting. The CDR3 is made up of 15 amino acids. The germline V and J ends were trimmed by 4 bases and 0 bases, with 12 bases remaining between them. CDR1 is SGHRS and CDR2 is YFSETQ in the germline V gene. Sequenced input: central memory CD4+ T cells from blood. The genes are TRBV5-1 and TRBJ2-3; no clear D. This clonotype was sampled from a man aged 25-45 years with type 1 diabetes. As DNA, the CDR3 is TGCGCCAGCAGCGTGGACCCTGCTAGCACAGATACGCAGTATTTT. It encodes CASSVDPASTDTQYF.